A selection of T cell receptor beta chains follows, all from one sample in a study of blood T cell repertoires in COVID-19. Method: immunoSEQ multiplex PCR; TCRdb's copy keeps in-frame clones and lacks some. This repertoire shows roughly 250,000 clones, about 90% found once; its top ten account for nearly 6.5%. The specimen was PBMCs or T cells enriched from blood (not recorded which). All receptors derive from a woman in her thirties with acute COVID-19. CDR3s include the opening cysteine and the closing phenylalanine or tryptophan. Fields, in order: J gene, V gene, clone size, D gene, CDR3 protein, CDR3 DNA. The D gene is left open where the match is weak. Rows may omit the clone size; those that give it use once, few, many or a size class.

TRBJ2-5	TRBV5-6	-	-	CASSRGETQYF	TGTGCCAGCAGTCGGGGGGAGACCCAGTACTTC
TRBJ1-5	TRBV7-6	-	TRBD1	CASSPTGGGGNQPQHF	TGTGCCAGCAGCCCGACAGGGGGTGGGGGCAATCAGCCCCAGCATTTT
TRBJ2-2	TRBV15	once	TRBD2	CATSKVFSGKKNTGELFF	TGTGCCACCAGCAAAGTATTTAGCGGGAAAAAGAACACCGGGGAGCTGTTTTTT
TRBJ2-3	TRBV5-1	-	TRBD1	CASSLGQGMPRDTQYF	TGCGCCAGCAGCTTGGGACAGGGGATGCCTAGAGATACGCAGTATTTT
TRBJ1-3	TRBV5-1	-	-	CASSLESFRGSGNTIYF	TGCGCCAGCAGCTTGGAGAGCTTTAGGGGGTCTGGAAACACCATATATTTT
TRBJ2-3	TRBV11-1	once	-	CASSFSPGPDTQYF	TGTGCCAGCAGCTTTTCCCCCGGTCCAGATACGCAGTATTTT
TRBJ2-7	TRBV27	-	TRBD2	CASSLPSGRGAPREQYF	TGTGCCAGCAGTTTACCCTCAGGGCGGGGGGCCCCTCGCGAGCAGTACTTC
TRBJ1-1	TRBV28	-	TRBD1	CASSITGQGIFFF	TGTGCCAGCAGTATTACGGGACAGGGGATTTTTTTCTTT
TRBJ2-7	TRBV14	-	-	CASSLNREYEQYF	TGTGCCAGCAGCTTAAACAGGGAGTACGAGCAGTACTTC
TRBJ2-1	TRBV18	-	TRBD2	CASSPLGTSGGAYGEQFF	TGTGCCAGCTCACCACTTGGGACTAGCGGGGGGGCTTACGGTGAGCAGTTCTTC
TRBJ2-2	TRBV15	-	TRBD1	CATSREGQGDTGELFF	TGTGCCACCAGCAGAGAGGGACAGGGGGACACCGGGGAGCTGTTTTTT
TRBJ2-1	TRBV10-3	-	-	CAISGPGNEQFF	TGTGCCATCAGTGGACCGGGGAATGAGCAGTTCTTC
TRBJ2-1	TRBV5-4	once	-	CASSPQNTDEQFF	TGTGCCAGCAGCCCGCAAAATACGGATGAGCAGTTCTTC
TRBJ1-6	TRBV10-1	-	-	CASSARENSPLHF	TGCGCCAGCTCTGCACGGGAAAATTCACCCCTCCACTTT
TRBJ2-4	TRBV27	-	TRBD2	CASSLSRSGSSGGIYLAKNIQYF	TGTGCCAGCAGTCTATCACGTAGTGGGTCTAGCGGGGGGATCTACCTAGCCAAAAACATTCAGTACTTC
TRBJ2-7	TRBV7-9	-	TRBD1	CASSPRDRLYEQYF	TGTGCCAGCAGCCCTCGGGACAGGCTATACGAGCAGTACTTC
TRBJ2-1	TRBV18	-	TRBD2	CASSPFERGGFNEQFF	TGTGCCAGCTCACCCTTCGAGCGGGGGGGATTCAATGAGCAGTTCTTC
TRBJ1-1	TRBV7-9	-	-	CASSLRGGTTATGGTEAFF	TGTGCCAGCAGCTTAAGGGGTGGGACGACAGCGACGGGAGGCACTGAAGCTTTCTTT
TRBJ2-5	TRBV11-2	-	TRBD2	CASSITSGSFETQYF	TGTGCCAGCAGCATAACTAGCGGGAGTTTTGAGACCCAGTACTTC
TRBJ2-5	TRBV28	once	-	CASSFQVREFQETQYF	TGTGCCAGCAGTTTCCAGGTCAGGGAATTCCAAGAGACCCAGTACTTC
TRBJ2-7	TRBV9	-	TRBD2	CASSVTGTSGYEQYF	TGTGCCAGCAGCGTCACCGGGACTAGCGGGTACGAGCAGTACTTC
TRBJ2-2	TRBV5-6	-	TRBD2	CASSTTSGSHTGELFF	TGTGCCAGCAGCACGACTAGCGGGAGTCATACCGGGGAGCTGTTTTTT
TRBJ1-2	TRBV6-5	-	-	CASSPEETYLYGYTF	TGTGCCAGCAGTCCCGAGGAGACTTATCTCTATGGCTACACCTTC
TRBJ2-3	TRBV5-6	-	-	CASSSTSTDTQYF	TGTGCCAGCAGCAGCACGAGCACAGATACGCAGTATTTT
TRBJ1-1	TRBV3-1/TRBV3-2	-	TRBD1	CASRRTGRNTEAFF	TGTGCCAGCAGACGGACAGGGAGGAACACTGAAGCTTTCTTT
TRBJ2-3	TRBV5-5	-	TRBD1	CASSLYDRGPTDTQYF	TGTGCCAGCAGCTTATACGACAGGGGCCCCACAGATACGCAGTATTTT
TRBJ1-1	TRBV5-1	-	TRBD1	CASSWDRAKDTEAFF	TGCGCCAGCAGCTGGGACAGGGCAAAAGACACTGAAGCTTTCTTT
TRBJ2-3	TRBV7-2	-	TRBD2	CASSLVTSGGGTDTQYF	TGTGCCAGCAGCTTAGTAACTAGCGGGGGGGGCACAGATACGCAGTATTTT
TRBJ1-2	TRBV7-2	-	TRBD1	CASSLKQGAVSNYGYTF	TGTGCCAGCAGCTTAAAACAGGGGGCAGTTTCTAACTATGGCTACACCTTC
TRBJ2-1	TRBV7-9	-	TRBD2	CASSNTRELAGGPRNEQFF	TGTGCCAGCAGCAACACTAGGGAACTAGCGGGAGGGCCTAGGAATGAGCAGTTCTTC
TRBJ1-2	TRBV7-9	-	-	CASSHHDAGRANYGYTF	TGTGCCAGCAGTCATCATGATGCGGGGAGAGCTAACTATGGCTACACCTTC
TRBJ1-3	TRBV28	-	TRBD1	CASSVGQGAGNTIYF	TGTGCCAGCAGTGTGGGACAGGGCGCTGGAAACACCATATATTTT
TRBJ1-2	TRBV5-6	-	-	CASSLGPVNTGGYTF	TGTGCCAGCAGCCTGGGACCGGTCAATACGGGAGGCTACACCTTC
TRBJ1-2	TRBV5-6	-	TRBD1	CASSFRRTGAYKNYGYTF	TGTGCCAGCAGCTTTAGGCGTACAGGGGCTTATAAGAACTATGGCTACACCTTC
TRBJ1-6	TRBV3-1/TRBV3-2	-	TRBD1	CASSKGQGPNSPLHF	TGTGCCAGCAGCAAGGGACAGGGCCCGAATTCACCCCTCCACTTT
TRBJ2-7	TRBV13	-	TRBD1	CASSRDGTVSYEQYF	TGTGCCAGCAGCCGCGATGGGACAGTCTCCTACGAGCAGTACTTC
TRBJ2-7	TRBV28	-	TRBD1	CASSSETGSRDEQYF	TGTGCCAGCAGTTCCGAGACAGGGTCTCGGGACGAGCAGTACTTC
TRBJ1-1	TRBV5-1	-	TRBD1	CASSLSGQGLNTEAFF	TGCGCCAGCAGCTTGAGCGGACAGGGCCTAAACACTGAAGCTTTCTTT
TRBJ2-7	TRBV28	once	-	CASSSYRHIRSYEQYF	TGTGCCAGCAGTTCCTACCGACATATTCGATCCTACGAGCAGTACTTC
TRBJ1-4	TRBV10-3	-	-	CAISETGGGATNEKLFF	TGTGCCATCAGTGAGACCGGGGGGGGAGCAACTAATGAAAAACTGTTTTTT
TRBJ2-5	TRBV9	few	TRBD1	CASSAQGAGETQYF	TGTGCCAGCAGCGCACAGGGGGCGGGGGAGACCCAGTACTTC
TRBJ1-3	TRBV11-2	-	-	CASSLEMGQRLSGNTIYF	TGTGCCAGCAGCTTAGAGATGGGACAAAGGCTCTCTGGAAACACCATATATTTT
TRBJ1-5	TRBV6-2/TRBV6-3	-	-	CASSYWRPTSNQPQHF	TGTGCCAGCAGTTACTGGCGGCCAACTAGCAATCAGCCCCAGCATTTT
TRBJ1-2	TRBV28	-	TRBD1	CASIPTGGAINYGYTF	TGTGCCAGCATCCCCACAGGGGGCGCGATAAACTATGGCTACACCTTC
TRBJ2-7	TRBV6-5	-	TRBD2	CASSKMAGGSDEQYF	TGTGCCAGCAGTAAAATGGCGGGGGGCAGCGACGAGCAGTACTTC
TRBJ2-1	TRBV5-6	-	TRBD2	CASSLFGGGAVDNEQFF	TGTGCCAGCAGCTTGTTCGGCGGGGGGGCCGTCGATAATGAGCAGTTCTTC